The T cell receptor (beta chain) under discussion was sequenced for a study of blood T cell repertoires in COVID-19. Study-level background: From the United States, Italy and Spain came samples of acute and convalescent COVID-19. The analysed material was cDNA or gDNA that came from T cells, B-cell-depleted T cells, or PBMCs.

There are 14 residues in the CDR3. V was pared by 2 bases and J by 4 bases, with 10 bases between. Germline CDR1 is SGDLS and CDR2 is YYNGEE. In the source study's methods: For nucleated cells, counts were estimated from reference gene primer amplification. Assay: immunoSEQ multiplex PCR; the TCRdb copy retains only in-frame clones and omits some. That table furnishes V, J and clone size, whereas the DNA furnished D and trimming. The sample comprises fewer than 250,000 clones, roughly nine tenths of which are singletons, and roughly 0.69% rests with the top ten. The chain combines TRBV9 with TRBJ1-3; D uncertain. This clonotype was sampled from a man aged 40-50 years with acute or convalescent COVID-19. The sample was peripheral blood. The DNA for the CDR3 is TGTGCCAGCAGCGTTGGGCTTCAGGGAAACACCATATATTTT. It encodes CASSVGLQGNTIYF.